The 8 T cell receptor beta chains listed next were all sequenced from one sample in a study of OX40 agonist ivuxolimab in advanced cancers. Data came from immunoSEQ multiplex PCR; TCRdb stores just in-frame clones and leaves some out. Found here are more than 80,000 clones, 86% of them singletons; the top ten hold 1.5% to 2.5%. The material was CD4+ or CD8+ T cells sorted from blood, obtained in a trial of the OX40 agonist ivuxolimab. These receptors all come from an adult with an advanced solid tumor such as melanoma, head and neck, liver or kidney cancer.

The table lists this clone with a few counts. This chain joins TRBV5-4 and TRBJ2-5; 12 bases fit TRBD2. This CDR3 comprises 14 residues. Germline CDR1 and CDR2: SGHNT and YYREEE (reference sequence). V dropped 5 bases and J dropped 4; count of bases not matched to a gene: 3. The CDR3 coding sequence is TGTGCCAGCAGACCGGGACTAGCGGGAGAGACCCAGTACTTC. It encodes CASRPGLAGETQYF.

The rearrangement joins TRBV6-1 to TRBJ1-1; 12 bases agree with TRBD1. This CDR3 is 18 amino acids long. V lost 1 base, J lost 3 bases, and 9 bases stayed unmatched. Germline CDR1 and CDR2: MNHNS and SASEGT. In DNA form, the CDR3 reads TGTGCCAGCAGTGAAGACGTAAGGGACAGGGGGCTTGACACTGAAGCTTTCTTT. Translated: CASSEDVRDRGLDTEAFF.

This chain uses TRBV30 with TRBJ2-1; perhaps D is TRBD1 or TRBD2 (5 bases each). The V end was cut by 3 bases, the J end by 5 bases, with 11 bases between. The CDR3 length is 13 residues. CDR1 and CDR2 from the germline V gene are GTSNPN and SVGIG (reference sequence). The CDR3 sequence: CAWRRDPNNEQFF. The CDR3 DNA reads TGTGCCTGGAGGAGGGACCCTAACAATGAGCAGTTCTTC.

The V and J genes are TRBV1 and TRBJ2-3; TRBD2 is taken as the D call from the table, unchecked against the DNA. TRBV1 is designated a pseudogene. The CDR3 contains 16 residues. The CDR3, as DNA: TGCACCAGCAGCCAAGATGGGAGCGGTTGTACAGATACGCAGTATTTT. Translated: CTSSQDGSGCTDTQYF.

J is TRBJ2-3 and V is TRBV7-9; a weak D match, TRBD2 (5 bases). With 1 base removed from V and 1 base from J, the gap between germline ends came to 12 bases. The CDR3 covers 16 residues. The V gene's germline CDR1 is SEHNR and CDR2 FQNEAQ (reference sequence). This CDR3 is CASSLVGSKGTDTQYF. The CDR3 DNA reads as TGTGCCAGCAGCTTAGTTGGGAGTAAAGGCACAGATACGCAGTATTTT.

About this clone itself: At one end, the junction sequence differs from germline, possibly due to a read error. The V and J genes are TRBV18 and TRBJ2-5; tentative D call: TRBD1 (7 bases). Looked up from germline, CDR1 is KGHSH and CDR2 is LQKENI. The CDR3 extends over 17 amino acids. The CDR3 DNA sequence: TGTGCCAGCTCCCCACAAGCCCCAGGGGGAGGAGGAGAGACCCAGTACTTC. The encoded protein is CASSPQAPGGGGETQYF.

The chain employs TRBV11-3 and TRBJ2-7; TRBD2 is a possible D gene (6 bases). The CDR3 totals 13 residues. Trimming removed 4 bases at V and 2 bases at J, with 9 bases between. Germline V gives CDR1 SGHNT, CDR2 YENEEA. The CDR3 region has the DNA TGTGCCAGCAGCTGGACTACAACCTACGAGCAGTACTTC. Translating it yields CASSWTTTYEQYF.

This rearrangement joins TRBV6-6 to TRBJ2-7; D may match TRBD1 or TRBD2 (6 bases each). CDR1 MNHNY and CDR2 SVGAGI come from the germline V gene (reference sequence). CDR3 length: 15 residues. V gave up 1 base and J gave up 5 bases, with 15 bases separating them. CDR3 protein: CASSYFSPGEDEQYF. The CDR3 DNA sequence: TGTGCCAGCAGTTACTTCTCCCCAGGGGAGGACGAGCAGTACTTC.